These 10 T cell receptor beta chains originate from one sample sequenced in a study of CD8 T cells in Susac syndrome. Reverse transcription used roughly 0.45 to 1 ug RNA and random hexamers. TCRdb reprocessed the immunoSEQ multiplex PCR reads with MiXCR, giving one entry per CDR3 protein. The table lists over 100,000 distinct CDR3 sequences, about 96% of them singletons. The sequencing input was CD4+ T cells from PBMCs. The receptors derive from a human donor in good health.

The chain has TRBV14 and TRBJ2-7, with D uncertain. Between the trimmed V and J ends, which lost 4 bases and 6 bases, there was a span of 7 bases. Germline lookup yields CDR1 SGHDN and CDR2 FVKESK. CDR3 length: 11 residues. CDR3 nucleotide sequence: TGTGCCAGCAGCCTATCGAGCGAGCAGTACTTC. Its translation: CASSLSSEQYF.

The rearrangement joins TRBV5-1 to TRBJ2-4; TRBD1 matches 8 bases. The length of the CDR3 is 13 residues. Germline assignment: CDR1 SGHRS and CDR2 YFSETQ. Germline trimming cut 3 bases from V and 7 bases from J; bases unmatched to any gene: 3. The CDR3 reads CASSSDRGNIQYF. CDR3 DNA sequence: TGCGCCAGCAGCTCCGACAGGGGTAACATTCAGTACTTC. The complete variable domain, with remaining parts taken from reference TRBV5-1 and TRBJ2-4, reads KAGVTQTPRYLIKTRGQQVTLSCSPISGHRSVSWYQQTPGQGLQFLFEYFSETQRNKGNFPGRFSGRQFSNSRSEMNVSTLELGDSALYLCASSSDRGNIQYFGAGTRLSVL.

The gene calls are TRBV15 and TRBJ2-5, with a weak D call TRBD2 (7 bases). Germline V CDR1 and CDR2: LNHNV, YYDKDF (reference sequence). Trimming shortened V by 3 bases and J by 5 bases, and 10 bases separated the two germline ends. The CDR3 contains 13 residues. The CDR3 sequence: CATSRGGGETQYF. In nucleotides, the CDR3 is TGTGCCACCAGCAGGGGAGGGGGGGAGACCCAGTACTTC.

This chain joins TRBV5-1 and TRBJ2-7; 8 bases are a match to TRBD2. The CDR3 runs to 16 residues. Germline CDR1 and CDR2: SGHRS and YFSETQ. V gave up 0 bases and J gave up 2 bases; unmatched junction bases: 7. CDR3 loop: CASSLAPSGGTYEQYF. CDR3 nucleotides: TGCGCCAGCAGCTTGGCACCGAGCGGGGGCACCTACGAGCAGTACTTC.

This chain links TRBV24-1 with TRBJ1-2; 7 bases line up with TRBD1. CDR3 length: 14 amino acids. Germline V CDR1 and CDR2: KGHDR, SFDVKD. The V segment lost 2 bases and the J segment 4 bases; nucleotides outside the gene matches: 3. Written as DNA, the CDR3 is TGTGCCACCAGTGATTCGGCAGGGGGCTATGGCTACACCTTC. This translates into CATSDSAGGYGYTF.

The chain recombines TRBV5-6 with TRBJ2-4, with a tentative D call TRBD2 (5 bases). V dropped 0 bases and J dropped 1 base, with 5 bases sitting between them. The germline CDR1 and CDR2 sequences are SGHDT and YYEEEE. The CDR3 is 14 residues long. CDR3 in amino acids: CASSLGRAKNIQYF. CDR3 coding DNA: TGTGCCAGCAGCTTGGGGAGGGCCAAAAACATTCAGTACTTC.

The rearrangement uses TRBV9 and TRBJ1-1; 7 bases fit TRBD1. The J segment lost 1 base and the V segment lost 4 bases, leaving 13 bases of the junction unmatched. CDR3 size: 17 residues. Germline V CDR1 and CDR2: SGDLS, YYNGEE. DNA of the CDR3: TGTGCCAGCAGCAAACCAACCCTGGGACAGACGAACACTGAAGCTTTCTTT. It yields the protein CASSKPTLGQTNTEAFF.

This CDR3 is CSAGGEYNEQYF. CDR3 in DNA: TGCAGTGCTGGAGGGGAGTACAACGAGCAGTACTTC. V gene TRBV20-1 combines with J gene TRBJ2-7; D is possibly TRBD2 (6 bases). The V and J ends lost 5 bases and 5 bases respectively, with 13 bases between them. CDR1 and CDR2 (germline): DFQATT, SNEGSKA (reference sequence). CDR3 length: 12 amino acids.

DNA of the CDR3: TGTGCCAGCAGTGAAGGGGACAGGGGGTTCGGGGAGCTGTTTTTT. Its protein is CASSEGDRGFGELFF. V gene TRBV2 combines with J gene TRBJ2-2, with 11 bases fitting TRBD1. Germline V CDR1 and CDR2: SNHLY, FYNNEI. Trimming at V came to 1 base and at J to 7 bases, leaving 2 bases not matched to a gene. CDR3 length equals 15 residues.

This chain joins TRBV12-3 or TRBV12-4 and TRBJ2-7, with 10 nucleotides matching TRBD2. This CDR3 comprises 14 residues. Losses at the gene ends were 8 bases for V and 7 bases for J; bases not matched to a gene: 11. CDR3 loop: CASSQREGGREQYF. The DNA of the CDR3 is TGTGCCAGCTCCCAGCGGGAGGGAGGTAGGGAGCAGTACTTC.